This record covers a single T cell receptor beta chain. This record comes from a study of blood T cell repertoires in COVID-19. Study in general: The study drew acute and convalescent COVID-19 samples from the United States, Italy and Spain.

Original analysis: Reference gene primer amplification yielded estimated nucleated cell counts. The data were produced by immunoSEQ multiplex PCR, yet TCRdb's version contains in-frame clones alone and is incomplete. V and J calls plus clone size are reproduced from that table; the DNA served to infer D and trimming. The sample consists of 200,000 to 250,000 clones, about nine tenths of them appearing once. CDR1 is SGHTA and CDR2 is FQGNSA in the germline V gene. The CDR3 spans 15 residues. Trimming stripped 2 bases from V and 3 bases from J, with 14 bases between. While infection was still active, Seattle patients were enrolled and then followed longitudinally.

The chain carries TRBV7-2 and TRBJ2-7; a weak D match, TRBD2 (6 bases). The specimen was peripheral blood. The TCR comes from a man aged 45-65 years with COVID-19, enrolled during active disease. CDR3 DNA: TGTGCCAGCAGCTTATTCGGAGGGAGTGGCTACGAGCAGTACTTC. Protein: CASSLFGGSGYEQYF.